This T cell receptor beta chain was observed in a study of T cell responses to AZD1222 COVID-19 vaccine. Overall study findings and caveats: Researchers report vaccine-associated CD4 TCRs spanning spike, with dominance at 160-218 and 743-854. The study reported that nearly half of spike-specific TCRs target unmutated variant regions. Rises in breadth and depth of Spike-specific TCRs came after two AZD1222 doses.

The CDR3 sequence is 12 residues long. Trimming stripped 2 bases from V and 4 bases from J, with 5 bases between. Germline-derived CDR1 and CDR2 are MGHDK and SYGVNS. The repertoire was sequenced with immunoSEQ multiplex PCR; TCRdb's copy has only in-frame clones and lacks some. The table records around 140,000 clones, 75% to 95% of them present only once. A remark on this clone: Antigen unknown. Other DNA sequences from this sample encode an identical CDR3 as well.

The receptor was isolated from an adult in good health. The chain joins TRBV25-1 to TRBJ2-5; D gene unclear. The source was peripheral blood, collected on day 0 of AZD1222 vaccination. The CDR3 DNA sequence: TGTGCCAGCAGTGAACTGGGAGAGACCCAGTACTTC. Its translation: CASSELGETQYF.